These 5 T cell receptor beta chains were sequenced from one sample in a study of blood T cell repertoires in COVID-19. The assay was immunoSEQ multiplex PCR, and TCRdb's table has in-frame clones only and misses some. The sample has about 170,000 clones; more than 75% are singletons. Sequenced: peripheral blood. These receptors all stem from a man between 45 and 60 years old who had recovered from COVID-19.

The genes are TRBV25-1 and TRBJ1-2, with 7 bases aligning to TRBD1. This CDR3 contains 13 residues. Trimming cost V 4 bases and J 4 bases; bases outside gene matches: 3. CDR1 and CDR2 (germline): MGHDK, SYGVNS. CDR3 loop: CASSVTGSYGYTF. The CDR3 DNA reads TGTGCCAGCAGTGTGACAGGGTCCTATGGCTACACCTTC.

About this clone itself: At one end, the junction sequence differs from germline, possibly due to a read error. The sample contains more than one DNA sequence encoding this CDR3. This rearrangement joins TRBV6-5 to TRBJ1-2; 8 nucleotides agree with TRBD1. The CDR3 is 15 residues long. The germline CDR1 and CDR2 sequences are MNHEY and SVGAGI. The CDR3 here is CASSYSVDRAAGYTF. DNA of the CDR3: TGCGCCAGCAGTTACTCCGTGGACAGGGCGGCTGGCTACACCTTC.

The V gene is TRBV27, the J gene TRBJ2-1, with D possibly TRBD2 on 6 matching bases. This CDR3 contains 15 residues. Trimming removed 5 bases from V and 1 base from J, with 12 bases in between. Germline CDR1 and CDR2: MNHEY and SMNVEV (reference sequence). CDR3 DNA: TGTGCCAGCAGTAGTCTAGCGAGGTCCTACAATGAGCAGTTCTTC. It is translated as CASSSLARSYNEQFF.

This clone was counted only a few times. This chain joins TRBV27 and TRBJ2-3; 12 bases line up with TRBD2. This CDR3 region has 15 residues. V gave up 5 bases and J gave up 6 bases; unmatched junction bases: 6. Germline-derived CDR1 and CDR2 are MNHEY and SMNVEV (reference sequence). The CDR3 bases are TGTGCCAGCAGTCCTGGACTAGCGGGGTCGGATACGCAGTATTTT. As protein: CASSPGLAGSDTQYF.

This chain links TRBV5-1 with TRBJ2-2; tentatively, D is TRBD1 (6 bases). Between the trimmed V and J ends, which lost 1 base and 1 base, there was a span of 11 bases. The CDR3 has 16 amino acids. From germline, CDR1 is SGHRS and CDR2 YFSETQ. CDR3 nucleotide sequence: TGCGCCAGCAGCTTGTTGGTGGGACAGAACACCGGGGAGCTGTTTTTT. It yields the protein CASSLLVGQNTGELFF.